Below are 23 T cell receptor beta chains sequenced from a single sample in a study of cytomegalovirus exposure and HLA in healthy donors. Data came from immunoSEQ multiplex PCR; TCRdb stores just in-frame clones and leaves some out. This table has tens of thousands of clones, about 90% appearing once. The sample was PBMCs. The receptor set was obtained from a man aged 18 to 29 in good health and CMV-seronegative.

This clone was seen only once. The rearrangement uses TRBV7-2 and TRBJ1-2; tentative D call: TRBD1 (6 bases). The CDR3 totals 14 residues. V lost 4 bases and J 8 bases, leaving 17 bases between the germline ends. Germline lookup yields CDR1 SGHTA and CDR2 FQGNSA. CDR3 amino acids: CASSSSSGGLGYTF. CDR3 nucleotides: TGTGCCAGCAGCTCCTCCTCCGGGGGGCTCGGCTACACCTTC.

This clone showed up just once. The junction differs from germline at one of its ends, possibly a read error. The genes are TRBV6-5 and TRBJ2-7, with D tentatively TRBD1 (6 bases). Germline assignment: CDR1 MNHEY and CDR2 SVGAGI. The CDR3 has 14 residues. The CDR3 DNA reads TGTGCCAGCAGTCGAGACAGGCGGGCCTATGAGCAGTACTTC. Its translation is CASSRDRRAYEQYF.

Here the CDR3 reads CASNWRGSGGAGELFF. CDR3 sequence (DNA): TGTGCCAGTAACTGGCGCGGGAGCGGGGGCGCCGGGGAGCTGTTTTTT. The gene calls are TRBV19 and TRBJ2-2, with 8 bases aligning to TRBD2. CDR3 length equals 16 residues. The germline CDR1 and CDR2 sequences are LNHDA and SQIVND (reference sequence). V lost 7 bases and J lost 6; bases outside the gene matches: 13.

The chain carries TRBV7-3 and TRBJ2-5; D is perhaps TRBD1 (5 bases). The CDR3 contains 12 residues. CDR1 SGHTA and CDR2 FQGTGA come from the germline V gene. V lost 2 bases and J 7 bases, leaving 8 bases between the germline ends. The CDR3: CASSLYQGTQYF. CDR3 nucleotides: TGTGCCAGCAGCTTATATCAGGGGACCCAGTACTTC.

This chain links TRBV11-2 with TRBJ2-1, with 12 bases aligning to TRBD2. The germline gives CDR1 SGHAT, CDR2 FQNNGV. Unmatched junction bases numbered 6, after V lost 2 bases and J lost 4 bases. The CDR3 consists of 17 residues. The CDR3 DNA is TGTGCCAGCAGCTTACGTCGGCTAGCGGGAGGGTACAATGAGCAGTTCTTC. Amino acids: CASSLRRLAGGYNEQFF.

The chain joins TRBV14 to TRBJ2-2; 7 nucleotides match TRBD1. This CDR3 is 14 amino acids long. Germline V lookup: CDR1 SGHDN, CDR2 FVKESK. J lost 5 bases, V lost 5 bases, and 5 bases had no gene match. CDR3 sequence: CASSYRGKTGELFF. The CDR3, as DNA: TGTGCCAGCAGCTACAGGGGAAAGACCGGGGAGCTGTTTTTT.

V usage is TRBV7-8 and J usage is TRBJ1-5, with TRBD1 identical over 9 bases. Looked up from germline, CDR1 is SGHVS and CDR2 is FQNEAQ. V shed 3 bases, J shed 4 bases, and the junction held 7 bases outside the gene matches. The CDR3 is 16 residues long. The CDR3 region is CASSFGTGWRNQPQHF. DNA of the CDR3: TGTGCCAGCAGCTTCGGGACAGGGTGGAGGAATCAGCCCCAGCATTTT.

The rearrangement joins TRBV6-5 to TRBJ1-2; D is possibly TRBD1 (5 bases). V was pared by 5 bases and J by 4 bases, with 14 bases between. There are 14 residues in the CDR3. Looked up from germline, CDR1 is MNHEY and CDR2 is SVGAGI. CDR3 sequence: CASSPWGGGYGYTF. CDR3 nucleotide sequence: TGTGCCAGCAGTCCATGGGGCGGCGGCTATGGCTACACCTTC.

The CDR3 protein is CASSRNKGQRGNTIYF. Written as DNA, the CDR3 is TGTGCCAGCAGCCGAAATAAAGGACAACGTGGAAACACCATATATTTT. The chain combines TRBV14 with TRBJ1-3; D is perhaps TRBD1 (5 bases). Germline CDR1 is SGHDN and CDR2 is FVKESK. The V gene lost 4 bases and the J gene lost 3 bases, with 16 bases spanning the gap. The CDR3 runs 16 residues.

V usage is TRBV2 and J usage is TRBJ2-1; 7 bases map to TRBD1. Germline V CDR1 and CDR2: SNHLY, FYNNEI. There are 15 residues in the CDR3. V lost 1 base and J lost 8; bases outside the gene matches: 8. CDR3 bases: TGTGCCAGCAGTGAAGTCAGGGGGTCTATGGATGAGCAGTTCTTC. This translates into CASSEVRGSMDEQFF.

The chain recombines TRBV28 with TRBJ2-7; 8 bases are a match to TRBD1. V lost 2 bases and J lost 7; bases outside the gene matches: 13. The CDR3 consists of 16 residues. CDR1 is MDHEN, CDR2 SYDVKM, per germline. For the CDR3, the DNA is TGTGCCAGCAGTTTAATTCTTGGGACAGGTCTAGGGGAGCAGTACTTC. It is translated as CASSLILGTGLGEQYF.

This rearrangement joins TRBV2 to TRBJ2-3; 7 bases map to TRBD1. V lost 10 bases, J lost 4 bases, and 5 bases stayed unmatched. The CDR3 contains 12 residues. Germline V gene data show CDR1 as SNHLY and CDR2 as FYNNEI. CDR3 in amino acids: CATDRAPDTQYF. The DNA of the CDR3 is TGTGCCACAGACAGGGCCCCAGATACGCAGTATTTT.

CDR3 loop: CASSSHEGQGREQYF. For the CDR3, the DNA is TGTGCCAGCAGCTCCCACGAGGGACAGGGCAGAGAGCAGTACTTC. The rearrangement links TRBV7-2 to TRBJ2-7; 9 positions agree with TRBD1. The CDR3 contains 15 residues. V dropped 4 bases and J dropped 7; count of bases not matched to a gene: 11. Germline CDR1 is SGHTA and CDR2 is FQGNSA.

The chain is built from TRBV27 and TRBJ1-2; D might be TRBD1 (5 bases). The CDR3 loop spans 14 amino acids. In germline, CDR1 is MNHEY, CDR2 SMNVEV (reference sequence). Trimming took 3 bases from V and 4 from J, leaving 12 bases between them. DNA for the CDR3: TGTGCCAGCAGTTTCCAGGGATCGGCCTATGGCTACACCTTC. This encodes CASSFQGSAYGYTF.

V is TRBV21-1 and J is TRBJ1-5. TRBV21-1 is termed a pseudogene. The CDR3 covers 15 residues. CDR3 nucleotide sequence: TGTGCCAGCAGCAACCCGGGCCGGGGAAGACAGCCCCAGCATTTT. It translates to CASSNPGRGRQPQHF.

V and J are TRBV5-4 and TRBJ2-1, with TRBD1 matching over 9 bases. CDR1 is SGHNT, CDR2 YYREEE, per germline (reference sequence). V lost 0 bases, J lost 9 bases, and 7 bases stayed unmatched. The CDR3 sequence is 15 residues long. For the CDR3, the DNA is TGTGCCAGCAGCTTGGTCGACAGGGGGGGGGCTGAGCAGTTCTTC. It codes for CASSLVDRGGAEQFF.

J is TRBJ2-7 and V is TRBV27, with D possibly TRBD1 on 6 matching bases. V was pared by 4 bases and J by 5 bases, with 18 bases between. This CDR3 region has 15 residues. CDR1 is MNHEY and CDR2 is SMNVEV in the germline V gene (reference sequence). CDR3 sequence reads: CASSSRPVGAHEQYF. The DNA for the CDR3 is TGTGCCAGCAGTTCACGACCAGTGGGGGCCCACGAGCAGTACTTC.

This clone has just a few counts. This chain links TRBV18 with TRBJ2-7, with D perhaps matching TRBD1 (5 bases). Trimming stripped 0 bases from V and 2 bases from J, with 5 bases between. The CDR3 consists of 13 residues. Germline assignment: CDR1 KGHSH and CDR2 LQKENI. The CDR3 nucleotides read TGTGCCAGCTCACCACCAGGGGCCTACGAGCAGTACTTC. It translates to CASSPPGAYEQYF.

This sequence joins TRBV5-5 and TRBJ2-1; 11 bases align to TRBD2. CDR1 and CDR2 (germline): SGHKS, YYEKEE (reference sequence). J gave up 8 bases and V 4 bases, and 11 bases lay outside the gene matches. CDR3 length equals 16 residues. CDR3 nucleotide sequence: TGTGCCAGCAGCGCACCAACTAGCGGGAGCCTGGATGAGCAGTTCTTC. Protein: CASSAPTSGSLDEQFF.

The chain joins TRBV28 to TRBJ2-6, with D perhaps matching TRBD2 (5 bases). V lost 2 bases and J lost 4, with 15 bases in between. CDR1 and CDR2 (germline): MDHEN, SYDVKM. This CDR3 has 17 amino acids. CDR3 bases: TGTGCCAGCAGTTTAGTGGGAGCCCCGGGCGGGGCCAACGTCCTGACTTTC. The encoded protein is CASSLVGAPGGANVLTF.

CDR3 amino acids: CSCGTGGSETQYF. The CDR3 nucleotides are TGCAGCTGTGGGACAGGGGGATCGGAGACCCAGTACTTC. The rearrangement uses TRBV29-1 and TRBJ2-5; 11 nucleotides match TRBD1. The CDR3 runs to 13 residues. V dropped 8 bases and J dropped 5; count of bases not matched to a gene: 7. Germline V gives CDR1 SQVTM, CDR2 ANQGSEA.

The CDR3 DNA is TGTGCCGGTCTGACAGGGGTAAATGAAAAACTGTTTTTT. Encoded protein: CAGLTGVNEKLFF. The chain joins TRBV30 to TRBJ1-4; 8 bases line up with TRBD1. Germline V gene data show CDR1 as GTSNPN and CDR2 as SVGIG (reference sequence). The CDR3 runs 13 residues. After removal of 8 bases from V and 5 bases from J, the junction contained 7 bases not matched to a gene.

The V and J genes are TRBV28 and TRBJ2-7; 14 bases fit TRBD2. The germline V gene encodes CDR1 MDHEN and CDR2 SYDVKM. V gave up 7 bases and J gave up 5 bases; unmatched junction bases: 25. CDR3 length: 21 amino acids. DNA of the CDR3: TGTGCCAGCATCGGGCGAAGGTTAGACAGGGGGACTAGCGGGAGTATCGACGAGCAGTACTTC. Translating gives CASIGRRLDRGTSGSIDEQYF.